This paragraph reports one TCR beta chain. Antigen specificity is unknown. The record originates from a study of PD-1 blockade in classical Hodgkin lymphoma. Study-level points and caveats: Baseline TCR diversity was reportedly lower in newly diagnosed patients than healthy donors. Whoever responded completely had baseline diversity much like that seen in newly diagnosed patients. Still unresolved is the cause of the repertoire differences, which may be disease activity or prior therapy.

Time point defined: cycle 4 day 1 (C4D1), after 5 to 7 weeks of nivolumab. Brentuximab vedotin exposure varied among the patients, all of whom had relapsed after autologous stem cell transplantation. Isolation of CD8+ T cells from thawed PBMCs used magnetic negative selection. The germline V gene has CDR1 SGHRS and CDR2 YFSETQ. The CDR3 loop spans 15 amino acids. V lost 4 bases and J lost 4; bases outside the gene matches: 10. Profiling relied on immunoSEQ multiplex PCR, and the TCRdb table lists in-frame clones only, not all of them. Of thousands of clones in the sample, roughly 80% were seen once. The source material was CD8+ T cells from blood, sampled before the fourth cycle of nivolumab. This clonotype originated in a human donor with classical Hodgkin lymphoma. The chain links TRBV5-1 to TRBJ2-7; 8 bases map to TRBD1. The CDR3 is CASSPGGQELYEQYF. The CDR3 region has the DNA TGCGCCAGCAGCCCTGGGGGACAGGAGCTTTACGAGCAGTACTTC.